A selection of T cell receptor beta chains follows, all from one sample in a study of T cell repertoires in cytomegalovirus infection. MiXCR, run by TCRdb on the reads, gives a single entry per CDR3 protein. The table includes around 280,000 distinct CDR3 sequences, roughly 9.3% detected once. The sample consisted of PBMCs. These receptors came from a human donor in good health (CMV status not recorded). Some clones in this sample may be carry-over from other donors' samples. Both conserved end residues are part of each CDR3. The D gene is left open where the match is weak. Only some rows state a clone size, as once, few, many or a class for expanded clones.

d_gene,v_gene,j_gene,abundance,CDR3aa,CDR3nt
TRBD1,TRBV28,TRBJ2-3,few,CASSFQGARDTQYF,TGTGCCAGCAGTTTCCAGGGGGCTAGGGATACGCAGTATTTT
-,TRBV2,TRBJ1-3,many,CASSALSEDRNTIYF,TGTGCCAGCAGTGCTTTGTCAGAGGACAGAAACACCATATATTTT
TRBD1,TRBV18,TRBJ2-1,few,CASSHPLGTGGNEQFF,TGTGCCAGCTCTCATCCGCTAGGGACAGGGGGCAATGAGCAGTTCTTC
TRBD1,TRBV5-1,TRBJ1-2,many,CASSRDRAGFGYTF,TGCGCCAGCAGCCGCGACAGGGCTGGGTTTGGCTACACCTTC
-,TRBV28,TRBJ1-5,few,CASSQPGYKLHSNQPQHF,TGTGCCAGCAGCCAGCCGGGCTATAAACTCCATAGCAATCAGCCCCAGCATTTT
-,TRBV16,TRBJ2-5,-,CASSQSTQETQYF,TGTGCCAGCAGCCAAAGTACTCAAGAGACCCAGTACTTC
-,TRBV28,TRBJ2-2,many,CASSFVKGNTGELFF,TGTGCCAGCAGTTTCGTGAAGGGGAACACCGGGGAGCTGTTTTTT
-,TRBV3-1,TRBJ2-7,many,CGSRSALNEQYF,TGTGGTTCACGGTCCGCGCTCAACGAGCAGTACTTC
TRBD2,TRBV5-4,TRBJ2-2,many,CASTPSGGRTGELFF,TGTGCCAGCACCCCTAGCGGGGGGCGGACCGGGGAGCTGTTTTTT
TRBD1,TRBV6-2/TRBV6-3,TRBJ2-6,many,CASTDRGPVGGANVLTF,TGTGCCAGCACCGACAGGGGCCCTGTTGGGGGGGCCAACGTCCTGACTTTC
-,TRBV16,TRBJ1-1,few,CASSQSNTPNTEAFF,TGTGCCAGCAGCCAATCGAACACCCCGAACACTGAAGCTTTCTTT
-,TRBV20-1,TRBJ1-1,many,CSAPFGGGTEAFF,TGCAGTGCTCCCTTCGGGGGAGGCACTGAAGCTTTCTTT
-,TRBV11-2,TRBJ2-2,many,CASSPGPGGELFF,TGTGCCAGCAGCCCAGGCCCCGGCGGGGAGCTGTTTTTT
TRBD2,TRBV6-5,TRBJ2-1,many,CASSYSLAGGPHEQFF,TGTGCCAGCAGTTACTCTCTAGCGGGGGGGCCTCACGAGCAGTTCTTC
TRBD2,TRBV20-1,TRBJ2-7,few,CSARPGGGSYEQYF,TGCAGTGCCCGCCCGGGGGGGGGCAGCTACGAGCAGTACTTC